The source of this T cell receptor beta chain is a study of blood T cells in healthy people across ages. PCR was performed a second time for about 7 to 12 cycles using a sample-barcoded 5' primer and a J-beta primer mix. Every cDNA molecule bore a tag from a template-switch adaptor containing 12 random nucleotides. Each CDR3 protein gets one entry after TCRdb re-called the 5' RACE reads with MiXCR. The sample shows about 2 million distinct CDR3 sequences, about 50% of them seen only once. This CDR3 is built from 12 residues. V lost 6 bases, J lost 7 bases, and 6 bases stayed unmatched. Germline values: CDR1 DFQATT, CDR2 SNEGSKA (reference sequence). This clonotype was counted only a few times.

The source is a woman aged 40 to 50 in good health. The sequenced material came from blood. The chain carries TRBV20-1 and TRBJ2-4; the match to TRBD1 covers 7 bases. The CDR3 reads CSAPETGNIQYF. The CDR3 DNA follows: TGCAGTGCGCCGGAGACAGGGAACATTCAGTACTTC.